These T cell receptor beta chains were read from a single sample in a study of T cells after yellow fever vaccination. TCRdb reprocessed the 5' RACE reads with MiXCR, giving one entry per CDR3 protein. The sample lists fewer than 400,000 distinct CDR3 sequences; 6.2% were seen once. This sample comprised PBMCs, obtained 5 days after the yellow fever booster vaccination. These receptors came from a man younger than 40 who received the YFV17D yellow fever vaccine. Each CDR3 is given with its conserved first and last residue. The D gene is left open where the match is weak. Clone size is shown for a subset of rows, as once, few, many or a class of expanded clone.

j_call,cdr3_length,d_call,v_call,clone_size,cdr3_aa,cdr3_nt
TRBJ1-1,13,.,TRBV4-3,.,CASSQDLHTEAFF,TGCGCCAGCAGCCAAGATCTTCACACTGAAGCTTTCTTT
TRBJ2-1,15,.,TRBV12-3/TRBV12-4,few,CASNNPGLAVGEQFF,TGTGCCAGCAATAACCCTGGCCTCGCCGTCGGTGAGCAGTTCTTC
TRBJ2-7,11,.,TRBV14,many,CASSQINEQYF,TGTGCCAGCAGCCAAATTAACGAGCAGTACTTC
TRBJ2-6,19,TRBD2,TRBV19,few,CASSIIGREVVSGANVLTF,TGTGCCAGTAGTATAATAGGGAGGGAAGTCGTCTCTGGGGCCAACGTCCTGACTTTC
TRBJ2-7,13,.,TRBV5-1,.,CASSLVGSREQYF,TGCGCCAGCAGCTTGGTCGGATCGCGGGAGCAGTACTTC
TRBJ2-7,13,.,TRBV20-1,few,CSARGVGLYEQYF,TGCAGTGCTAGGGGGGTAGGGCTCTACGAGCAGTACTTC
TRBJ2-5,14,.,TRBV6-1,.,CASTETRGSETQYF,TGTGCCAGCACTGAAACTCGGGGCTCGGAGACCCAGTACTTC
TRBJ2-5,13,TRBD2,TRBV12-3/TRBV12-4,many,CASLTSGQGTQYF,TGTGCCAGCCTGACTAGCGGCCAAGGTACCCAGTACTTC
TRBJ2-2,12,.,TRBV29-1,.,CSGGLSTGELFF,TGCAGCGGTGGTCTGAGCACCGGGGAGCTGTTTTTT
TRBJ2-7,14,.,TRBV12-3/TRBV12-4,many,CASSFSVGIYEQYF,TGTGCCAGCAGTTTTTCGGTAGGGATCTACGAGCAGTACTTC
TRBJ2-3,14,TRBD1,TRBV28,many,CASCPGGPTDTQYF,TGTGCCAGCTGCCCAGGGGGCCCCACAGATACGCAGTATTTT
TRBJ1-3,16,.,TRBV28,few,CASSENRQTSGNTIYF,TGTGCCAGCAGTGAAAATAGACAGACCTCTGGAAACACCATATATTTT
TRBJ2-3,14,TRBD2,TRBV10-3,.,CAINPSGSTDTQYF,TGTGCCATCAATCCTAGCGGAAGCACAGATACGCAGTATTTT
TRBJ2-1,14,TRBD1,TRBV5-1,few,CASSSDRDTSEQFF,TGCGCCAGCAGCTCGGACAGGGATACAAGTGAGCAGTTCTTC
TRBJ2-5,15,TRBD2,TRBV3-1,.,CASSQLGLAEETQYF,TGTGCCAGCAGCCAATTAGGTCTAGCGGAAGAGACCCAGTACTTC
TRBJ1-2,12,.,TRBV20-1,few,CSAPPWSGGYTF,TGCAGTGCTCCCCCATGGTCCGGTGGCTACACCTTC
TRBJ2-3,14,TRBD2,TRBV5-1,few,CASGSGRGFDTQYF,TGCGCCAGCGGGAGCGGGAGAGGGTTTGATACGCAGTATTTT
TRBJ2-1,11,.,TRBV20-1,many,CSASDGREQFF,TGCAGTGCTAGTGACGGAAGAGAGCAGTTCTTC
TRBJ2-2,17,TRBD2,TRBV27,few,CASSFQGLAENTGELFF,TGTGCCAGCAGTTTTCAAGGACTAGCGGAGAACACCGGGGAGCTGTTTTTT